This T cell receptor (beta chain) was retrieved from a study of identical twins. Study-level results: Researchers caution that invariant MAIT and iNKT cells could partly confound zero-insertion analyses. Memory repertoires lacked the insertion deficit that abundant cord blood beta clonotypes showed.

This clonotype was detected only a few times. Its antigen is unknown. CDR1 and CDR2 (germline): SGDLS, YYNGEE. The trim removed 0 bases at V and 0 bases at J, leaving 6 bases unmatched. CDR3 length: 19 residues. TCRdb reprocessed the 5' RACE reads with MiXCR, giving one entry per CDR3 protein. The sample includes roughly 700,000 distinct CDR3 sequences, roughly 8% of them seen just once. The same sample was also studied in work on yellow fever vaccine responses in identical twins.

This sequence joins TRBV9 and TRBJ2-6; 10 bases line up with TRBD1. The TCR originated in a woman aged 18 to 35 in good health. The material sequenced was PBMCs. This CDR3 is CASSVVGTGVTSGANVLTF. In DNA, the CDR3 is TGTGCCAGCAGCGTAGTAGGGACAGGGGTAACCTCTGGGGCCAACGTCCTGACTTTC.